The text below deals with one T cell receptor beta chain. No antigen is known for it. The CDR3 is made up of 14 amino acids. Trimming shortened V by 5 bases and J by 6 bases, and 11 bases separated the two germline ends. Germline V gives CDR1 MNHEY, CDR2 SMNVEV (reference sequence). This record belongs to a study of beta chain features in type 1 diabetes. Notes on the study in general: Type 1 diabetes patients had TCRB CDR3s that were shorter (moderately but significantly so) in all four CD4+ subsets.

Investigators reverse transcribed all isolated RNA, so they sequenced expressed TCRB transcripts. Produced via immunoSEQ multiplex PCR; TCRdb's table is partial and in-frame only. The sample shows around 40,000 clones, approximately 68% of them seen only once. Sequences were obtained from Tregs from blood. J is TRBJ1-6 and V is TRBV27; a possible D gene is TRBD1 (5 bases). The receptor comes from a woman younger than 30 with type 1 diabetes. CDR3 residues: CASSLDRVNSPLHF. In DNA, the CDR3 is TGTGCCAGCAGTCTTGACAGAGTTAATTCACCCCTCCACTTT.